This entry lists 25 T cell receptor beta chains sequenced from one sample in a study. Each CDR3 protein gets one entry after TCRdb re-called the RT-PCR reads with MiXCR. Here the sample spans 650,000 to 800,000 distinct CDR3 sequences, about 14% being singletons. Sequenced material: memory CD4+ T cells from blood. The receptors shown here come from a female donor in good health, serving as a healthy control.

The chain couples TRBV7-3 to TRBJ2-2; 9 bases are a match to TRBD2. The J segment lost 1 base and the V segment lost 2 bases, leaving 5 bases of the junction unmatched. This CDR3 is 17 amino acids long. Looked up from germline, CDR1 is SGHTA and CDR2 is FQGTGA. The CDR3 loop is CASSLSGAGGNTGELFF. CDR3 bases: TGTGCCAGCAGCTTATCAGGAGCGGGGGGGAACACCGGGGAGCTGTTTTTT.

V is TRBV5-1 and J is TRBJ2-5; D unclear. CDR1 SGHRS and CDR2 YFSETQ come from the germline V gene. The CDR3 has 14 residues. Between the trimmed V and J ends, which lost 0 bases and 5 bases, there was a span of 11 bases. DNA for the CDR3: TGCGCCAGCAGCTTGGGAGGTGGCAGGGAGACCCAGTACTTC. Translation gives CASSLGGGRETQYF.

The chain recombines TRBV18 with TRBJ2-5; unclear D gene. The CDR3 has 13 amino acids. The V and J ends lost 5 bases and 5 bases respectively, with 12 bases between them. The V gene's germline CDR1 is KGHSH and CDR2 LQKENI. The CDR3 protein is CASSSFTRETQYF. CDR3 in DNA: TGTGCCAGCTCATCATTTACGCGGGAGACCCAGTACTTC.

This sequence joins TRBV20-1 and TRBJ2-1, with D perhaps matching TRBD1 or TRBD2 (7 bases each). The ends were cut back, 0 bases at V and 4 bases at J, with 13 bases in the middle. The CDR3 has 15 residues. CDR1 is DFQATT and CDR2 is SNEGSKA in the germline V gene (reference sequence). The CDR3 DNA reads TGCAGTGCTAGAGATGTCAGGGGGGGGTACAATGAGCAGTTCTTC. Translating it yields CSARDVRGGYNEQFF.

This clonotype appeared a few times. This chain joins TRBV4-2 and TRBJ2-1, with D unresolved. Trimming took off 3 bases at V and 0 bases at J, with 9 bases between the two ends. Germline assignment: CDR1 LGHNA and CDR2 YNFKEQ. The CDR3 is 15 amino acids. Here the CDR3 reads CASSHLGISYNEQFF. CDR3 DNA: TGTGCCAGCAGCCATTTAGGGATCTCCTACAATGAGCAGTTCTTC.

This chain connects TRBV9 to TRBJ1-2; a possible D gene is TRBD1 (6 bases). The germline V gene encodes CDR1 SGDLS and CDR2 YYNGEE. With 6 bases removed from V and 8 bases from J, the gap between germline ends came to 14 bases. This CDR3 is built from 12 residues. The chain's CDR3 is CASTRGVGGYTF. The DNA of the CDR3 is TGTGCCAGCACGAGGGGGGTCGGAGGCTACACCTTC.

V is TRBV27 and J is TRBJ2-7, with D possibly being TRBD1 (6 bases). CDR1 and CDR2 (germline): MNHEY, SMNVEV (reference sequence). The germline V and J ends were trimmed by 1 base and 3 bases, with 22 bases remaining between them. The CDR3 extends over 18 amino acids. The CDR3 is CASSLWSLGHNDIYEQYF. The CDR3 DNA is TGTGCCAGCAGTTTATGGTCTTTGGGACACAATGATATCTACGAGCAGTACTTC.

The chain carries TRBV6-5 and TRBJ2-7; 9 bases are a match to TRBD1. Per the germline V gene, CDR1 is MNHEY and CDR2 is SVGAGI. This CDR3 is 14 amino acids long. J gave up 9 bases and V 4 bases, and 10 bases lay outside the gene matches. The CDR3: CASSLSTGGGRQYF. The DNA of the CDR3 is TGTGCCAGCAGTTTGAGCACAGGGGGCGGGAGGCAGTACTTC.

The CDR3 nucleotides are TGCGCCAGCAGCCCCCTGGGTGCTAGCTATGGCTACACCTTC. Translated, it gives CASSPLGASYGYTF. The chain uses TRBV5-1 and TRBJ1-2; D not certain. CDR3 size: 14 residues. With 4 bases removed from V and 4 bases from J, the gap between germline ends came to 14 bases. Per the germline V gene, CDR1 is SGHRS and CDR2 is YFSETQ.

DNA for the CDR3: TGCGCCAGCAGCCAAGAACGGGGGGCATTAGGTGGCTACACCTTC. Amino acids: CASSQERGALGGYTF. The rearrangement uses TRBV4-3 and TRBJ1-2; D possibly corresponds to TRBD1 (6 bases). With 0 bases removed from V and 7 bases from J, the gap between germline ends came to 15 bases. The CDR3 totals 15 residues. Germline V lookup: CDR1 LGHNA, CDR2 YSLEER.

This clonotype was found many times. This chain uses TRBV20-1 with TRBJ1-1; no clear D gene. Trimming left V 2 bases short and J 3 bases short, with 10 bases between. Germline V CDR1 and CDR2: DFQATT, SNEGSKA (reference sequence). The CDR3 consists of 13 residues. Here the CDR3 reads CSARKRTDTEAFF. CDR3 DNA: TGCAGTGCTAGAAAGCGGACGGACACTGAAGCTTTCTTT.

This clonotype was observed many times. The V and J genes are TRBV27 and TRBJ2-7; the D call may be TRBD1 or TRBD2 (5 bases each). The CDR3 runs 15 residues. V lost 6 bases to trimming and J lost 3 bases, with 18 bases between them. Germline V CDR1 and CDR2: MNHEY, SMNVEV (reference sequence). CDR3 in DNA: TGTGCCAGCAGAATACAAGGGACCGATGGCTACGAGCAGTACTTC. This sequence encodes CASRIQGTDGYEQYF.

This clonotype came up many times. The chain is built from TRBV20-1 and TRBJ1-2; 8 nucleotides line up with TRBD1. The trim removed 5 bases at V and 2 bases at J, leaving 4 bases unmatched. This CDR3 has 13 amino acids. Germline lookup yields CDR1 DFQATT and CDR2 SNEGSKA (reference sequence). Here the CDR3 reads CSASGQGNYGYTF. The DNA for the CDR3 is TGCAGTGCTTCCGGACAGGGAAACTATGGCTACACCTTC.

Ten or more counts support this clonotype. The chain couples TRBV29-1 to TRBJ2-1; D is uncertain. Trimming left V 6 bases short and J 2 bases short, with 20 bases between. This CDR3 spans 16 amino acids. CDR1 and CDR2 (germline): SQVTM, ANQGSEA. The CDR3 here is CSVLNDRPAAYNEQFF. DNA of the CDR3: TGCAGCGTCCTCAACGACCGCCCCGCCGCCTACAATGAGCAGTTCTTC.

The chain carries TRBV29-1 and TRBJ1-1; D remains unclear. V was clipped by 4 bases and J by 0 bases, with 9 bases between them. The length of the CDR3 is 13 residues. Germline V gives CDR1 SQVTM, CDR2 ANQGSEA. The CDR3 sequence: CSVVGSLNTEAFF. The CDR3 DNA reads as TGCAGCGTTGTCGGCAGCCTGAACACTGAAGCTTTCTTT.

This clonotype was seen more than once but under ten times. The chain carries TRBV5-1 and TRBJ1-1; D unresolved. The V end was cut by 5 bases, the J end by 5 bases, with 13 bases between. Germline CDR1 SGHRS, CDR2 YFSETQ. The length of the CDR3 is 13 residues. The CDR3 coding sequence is TGCGCCAGCAGTTCCGACGCGAGGACTGAAGCTTTCTTT. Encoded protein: CASSSDARTEAFF. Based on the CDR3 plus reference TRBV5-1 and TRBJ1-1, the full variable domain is KAGVTQTPRYLIKTRGQQVTLSCSPISGHRSVSWYQQTPGQGLQFLFEYFSETQRNKGNFPGRFSGRQFSNSRSEMNVSTLELGDSALYLCASSSDARTEAFFGQGTRLTVV.

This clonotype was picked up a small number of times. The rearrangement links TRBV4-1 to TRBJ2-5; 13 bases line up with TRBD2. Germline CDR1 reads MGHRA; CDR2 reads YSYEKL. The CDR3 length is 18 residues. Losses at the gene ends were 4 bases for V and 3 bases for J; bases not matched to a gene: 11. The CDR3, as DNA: TGCGCCAGCAGCCGAAATGGACTAGCGGGAGAAGAAGAAGAGACCCAGTACTTC. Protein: CASSRNGLAGEEEETQYF.

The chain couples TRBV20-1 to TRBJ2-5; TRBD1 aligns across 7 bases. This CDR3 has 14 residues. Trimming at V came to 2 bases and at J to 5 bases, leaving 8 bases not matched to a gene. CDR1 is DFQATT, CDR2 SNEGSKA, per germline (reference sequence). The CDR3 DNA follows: TGCAGTGCTAGACCTCGTACAGGGGACGAGACCCAGTACTTC. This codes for CSARPRTGDETQYF.

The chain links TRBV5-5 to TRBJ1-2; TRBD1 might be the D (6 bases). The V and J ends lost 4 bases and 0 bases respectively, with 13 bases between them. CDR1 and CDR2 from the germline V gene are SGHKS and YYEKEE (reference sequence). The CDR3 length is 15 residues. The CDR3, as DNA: TGTGCCAGCAGCGCGGACAGAAGATCTAACTATGGCTACACCTTC. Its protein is CASSADRRSNYGYTF.

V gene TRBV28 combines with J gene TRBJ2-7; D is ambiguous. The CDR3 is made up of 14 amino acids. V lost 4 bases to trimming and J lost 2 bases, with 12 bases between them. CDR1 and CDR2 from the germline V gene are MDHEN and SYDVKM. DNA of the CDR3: TGTGCCAGCAGTTCTGGGCAAATCCCCTACGAGCAGTACTTC. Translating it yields CASSSGQIPYEQYF.

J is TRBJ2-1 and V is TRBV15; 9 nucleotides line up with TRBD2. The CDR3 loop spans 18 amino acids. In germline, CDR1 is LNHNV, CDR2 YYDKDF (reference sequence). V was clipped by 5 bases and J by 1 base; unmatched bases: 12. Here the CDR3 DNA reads TGTGCCACCAGCCCGTTGGTAGCGGGAGATCCTTCCTACAATGAGCAGTTCTTC. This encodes CATSPLVAGDPSYNEQFF. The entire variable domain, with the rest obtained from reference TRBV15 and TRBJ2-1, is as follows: DAMVIQNPRYQVTQFGKPVTLSCSQTLNHNVMYWYQQKSSQAPKLLFHYYDKDFNNEADTPDNFQSRRPNTSFCFLDIRSPGLGDTAMYLCATSPLVAGDPSYNEQFFGPGTRLTVL.

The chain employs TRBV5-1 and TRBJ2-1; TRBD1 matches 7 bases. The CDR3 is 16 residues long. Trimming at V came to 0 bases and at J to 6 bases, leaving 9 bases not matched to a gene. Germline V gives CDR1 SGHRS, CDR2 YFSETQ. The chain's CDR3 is CASSLEGQALSNEQFF. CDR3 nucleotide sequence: TGCGCCAGCAGCTTGGAAGGACAGGCCCTTTCCAATGAGCAGTTCTTC.

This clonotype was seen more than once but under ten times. The CDR3 sequence is CASSPGTALSNTEAFF. DNA for the CDR3: TGCGCCAGCAGCCCAGGGACAGCTCTTTCGAACACTGAAGCTTTCTTT. The chain couples TRBV5-1 to TRBJ1-1, with TRBD1 identical over 7 bases. CDR3 length equals 16 residues. The V and J ends lost 4 bases and 1 base, in that order; junction bases with no gene match: 10. Per the germline V gene, CDR1 is SGHRS and CDR2 is YFSETQ.

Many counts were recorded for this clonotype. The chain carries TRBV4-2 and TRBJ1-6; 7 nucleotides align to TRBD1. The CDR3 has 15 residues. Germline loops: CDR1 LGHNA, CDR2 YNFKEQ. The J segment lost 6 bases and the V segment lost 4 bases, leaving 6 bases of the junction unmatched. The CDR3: CASSRPGQLNSPLHF. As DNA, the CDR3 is TGTGCCAGCAGCCGACCGGGACAGCTTAATTCACCCCTCCACTTT.

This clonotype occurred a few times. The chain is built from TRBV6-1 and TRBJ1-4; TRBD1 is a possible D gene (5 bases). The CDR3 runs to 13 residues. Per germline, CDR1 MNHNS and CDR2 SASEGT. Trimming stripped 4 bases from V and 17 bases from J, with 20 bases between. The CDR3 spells CASSAFWDSEIFF. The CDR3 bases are TGTGCCAGCAGTGCGTTTTGGGACTCTGAAATCTTTTTT.